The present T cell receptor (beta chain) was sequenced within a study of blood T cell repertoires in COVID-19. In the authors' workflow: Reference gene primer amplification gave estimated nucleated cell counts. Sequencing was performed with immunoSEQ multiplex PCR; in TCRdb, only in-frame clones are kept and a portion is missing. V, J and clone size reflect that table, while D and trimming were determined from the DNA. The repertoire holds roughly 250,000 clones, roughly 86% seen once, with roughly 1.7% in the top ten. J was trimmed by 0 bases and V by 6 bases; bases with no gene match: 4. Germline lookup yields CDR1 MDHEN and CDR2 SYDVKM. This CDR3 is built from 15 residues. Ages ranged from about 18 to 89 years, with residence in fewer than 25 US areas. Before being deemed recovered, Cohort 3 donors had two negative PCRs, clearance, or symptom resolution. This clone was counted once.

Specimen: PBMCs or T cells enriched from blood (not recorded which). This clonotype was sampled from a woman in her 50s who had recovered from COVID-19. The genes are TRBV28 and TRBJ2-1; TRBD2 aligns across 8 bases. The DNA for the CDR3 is TGTGCCAGCAGCACCGGGACTAGCTCCTACAATGAGCAGTTCTTC. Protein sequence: CASSTGTSSYNEQFF.